Below, one T cell receptor (beta chain) is given with its context. Germline values: CDR1 MGHRA, CDR2 YSYEKL. The CDR3 is 16 amino acids. The trim removed 4 bases at V and 5 bases at J, leaving 9 bases unmatched. Original processing methods: Amplifying reference gene primers gave estimates of nucleated cell counts. This table comes from immunoSEQ multiplex PCR, and its TCRdb copy is limited to in-frame clones, with some not included. V and J calls and clone size are as listed in that table; D and trimming were resolved from the DNA. The data show approximately 300,000 clones, around 90% seen once. This specimen belongs to a study of blood T cell repertoires in COVID-19. Study summary: Collection of acute and convalescent COVID-19 samples took place in the United States, Italy and Spain. Nucleic acid was either cDNA or gDNA, and it came from T cells, B-cell-depleted T cells, or PBMCs.

The receptor was isolated from a man aged 18 to 30 who had recovered from COVID-19. The rearrangement joins TRBV4-1 to TRBJ2-2; TRBD2 matches at 8 bases. The sequencing sample was made of peripheral blood. In DNA form, the CDR3 reads TGCGCCAGCAGCCGAGACGCGGGAGGCTTTACCGGGGAGCTGTTTTTT. It yields the protein CASSRDAGGFTGELFF.